Listed below are T cell receptor beta chains from one sample, sequenced in a study of T cells in Graves' hyperthyroidism and ophthalmopathy. Each CDR3 protein gets one entry after TCRdb re-called the multiplex PCR reads with MiXCR. The sample holds fewer than 900,000 distinct CDR3 sequences, 18% seen once. The sample was blood. These receptors were taken from a woman aged 45-65 years with Graves' hyperthyroidism that later progressed to Graves' ophthalmopathy. Each CDR3 is given with its conserved first and last residue. The D gene is left open where the match is weak. Clone size is stated in some rows and not others, as once, few, many or a class when expanded.

D gene: TRBD1; clone size: -; V gene: TRBV7-9; CDR3 length: 15; J gene: TRBJ1-5; CDR3 DNA: TGTGCCAGCAGCTTGGGACAGAGCTTCAATCAGCCCCAGCATTTT; CDR3 protein: CASSLGQSFNQPQHF
D gene: -; clone size: many; V gene: TRBV2; CDR3 length: 11; J gene: TRBJ1-2; CDR3 DNA: TGTGCCAGCAGGATAAACTATGGCTACACCTTC; CDR3 protein: CASRINYGYTF
D gene: TRBD1; clone size: -; V gene: TRBV7-8; CDR3 length: 12; J gene: TRBJ2-7; CDR3 DNA: TGTGCCAGCAGCATCGACAGGGGGGAGCAGTACTTC; CDR3 protein: CASSIDRGEQYF
D gene: -; clone size: -; V gene: TRBV5-8; CDR3 length: 15; J gene: TRBJ1-2; CDR3 DNA: TGTGCCAGCAGCTACCCAAGAGGGGCGGACTATGGCTACACCTTC; CDR3 protein: CASSYPRGADYGYTF
D gene: TRBD2; clone size: -; V gene: TRBV12-3/TRBV12-4; CDR3 length: 15; J gene: TRBJ2-3; CDR3 DNA: TGTGCCAGCAGTTTAAACGGGGGGGCAGTAGATACGCAGTATTTT; CDR3 protein: CASSLNGGAVDTQYF
D gene: TRBD1; clone size: many; V gene: TRBV20-1; CDR3 length: 14; J gene: TRBJ1-2; CDR3 DNA: TGCAGTGCTATCCCCCCGGGACAGGTACTTGGCTACACCTTC; CDR3 protein: CSAIPPGQVLGYTF
D gene: TRBD1; clone size: -; V gene: TRBV19; CDR3 length: 18; J gene: TRBJ1-5; CDR3 DNA: TGTGCCAGTAGGGGACCGGGACAGGGTTCCTATAGCAATCAGCCCCAGCATTTT; CDR3 protein: CASRGPGQGSYSNQPQHF
D gene: TRBD2; clone size: -; V gene: TRBV20-1; CDR3 length: 15; J gene: TRBJ2-1; CDR3 DNA: TGCAGTGCGGCCCCGACTAGCGGGGACTCCAATGAGCAGTTCTTC; CDR3 protein: CSAAPTSGDSNEQFF
D gene: TRBD1; clone size: -; V gene: TRBV29-1; CDR3 length: 15; J gene: TRBJ2-1; CDR3 DNA: TGCAGCGTTGAAGGGGGGACAGGGGCCTACAATGAGCAGTTCTTC; CDR3 protein: CSVEGGTGAYNEQFF
D gene: -; clone size: many; V gene: TRBV3-1; CDR3 length: 14; J gene: TRBJ2-2; CDR3 DNA: TGTGCCAGCAGCCAAGAAGGAGCAACCGGGGAGCTGTTTTTT; CDR3 protein: CASSQEGATGELFF
D gene: TRBD1; clone size: -; V gene: TRBV9; CDR3 length: 17; J gene: TRBJ1-5; CDR3 DNA: TGTGCCAGCAAAAGGACAGGGGGCTCGTCCCCCAATCAGCCCCAGCATTTT; CDR3 protein: CASKRTGGSSPNQPQHF
D gene: TRBD1; clone size: -; V gene: TRBV3-1; CDR3 length: 16; J gene: TRBJ2-1; CDR3 DNA: TGTGCCAGCAGCCGAATGGACAGGGCCATCTACAATGAGCAGTTCTTC; CDR3 protein: CASSRMDRAIYNEQFF
D gene: TRBD1; clone size: few; V gene: TRBV7-6; CDR3 length: 16; J gene: TRBJ2-7; CDR3 DNA: TGTGCCAGCAGCGGGGGACAGGGGGCGCGAAACGCCGAGCAGTACTTC; CDR3 protein: CASSGGQGARNAEQYF
D gene: TRBD1; clone size: few; V gene: TRBV7-2; CDR3 length: 14; J gene: TRBJ2-7; CDR3 DNA: TGTGCCAGCAGCTTCCGACAGGGAGCCTACGAGCAGTACTTC; CDR3 protein: CASSFRQGAYEQYF
D gene: TRBD1; clone size: many; V gene: TRBV12-3/TRBV12-4; CDR3 length: 14; J gene: TRBJ1-4; CDR3 DNA: TGTGCCAGCAGTCCGCAGGGGGTGGAAGAAAAACTGTTTTTT; CDR3 protein: CASSPQGVEEKLFF
D gene: TRBD1; clone size: -; V gene: TRBV20-1; CDR3 length: 14; J gene: TRBJ1-6; CDR3 DNA: TGCAGTGCTAGGATGGGACAGTATAATTCACCCCTCCACTTT; CDR3 protein: CSARMGQYNSPLHF
D gene: -; clone size: few; V gene: TRBV6-2/TRBV6-3; CDR3 length: 14; J gene: TRBJ2-7; CDR3 DNA: TGTGCCAGCACCCACGGGGCAGAGTACTACGAGCAGTACTTC; CDR3 protein: CASTHGAEYYEQYF
D gene: TRBD2; clone size: few; V gene: TRBV20-1; CDR3 length: 16; J gene: TRBJ2-7; CDR3 DNA: TGCAGTGCTAGCCCCTTCGGTAGCGGGGGTTCCTACGAGCAGTACTTC; CDR3 protein: CSASPFGSGGSYEQYF
D gene: TRBD1; clone size: few; V gene: TRBV2; CDR3 length: 15; J gene: TRBJ1-4; CDR3 DNA: TGTGCCAGCAGCGCCCGTCAGGGGGCTTATGAAAAACTGTTTTTT; CDR3 protein: CASSARQGAYEKLFF
D gene: -; clone size: many; V gene: TRBV12-3/TRBV12-4; CDR3 length: 12; J gene: TRBJ1-1; CDR3 DNA: TGTGCCAGCAGTTTGTGGAACACTGAAGCTTTCTTT; CDR3 protein: CASSLWNTEAFF
D gene: -; clone size: -; V gene: TRBV6-2/TRBV6-3; CDR3 length: 18; J gene: TRBJ2-3; CDR3 DNA: TGTGCCAGCAGTTACTCTCCCGCGAATCCGGGAGTCACAGATACGCAGTATTTT; CDR3 protein: CASSYSPANPGVTDTQYF
D gene: TRBD1; clone size: few; V gene: TRBV24-1; CDR3 length: 16; J gene: TRBJ1-5; CDR3 DNA: TGTGCCACCAGTGATCGAAGACAGGGCCAACGGGGGCCCCAGCATTTT; CDR3 protein: CATSDRRQGQRGPQHF
D gene: -; clone size: -; V gene: TRBV5-1; CDR3 length: 15; J gene: TRBJ2-2; CDR3 DNA: TGCGCCAGCAGCCCCGACAGTCCGAACACCGGGGAGCTGTTTTTT; CDR3 protein: CASSPDSPNTGELFF
D gene: -; clone size: many; V gene: TRBV3-1; CDR3 length: 16; J gene: TRBJ1-5; CDR3 DNA: TGTGCCAGCAGCCAAGATTTGGGGCATAGCAATCAGCCCCAGCATTTT; CDR3 protein: CASSQDLGHSNQPQHF
D gene: TRBD1; clone size: many; V gene: TRBV7-9; CDR3 length: 15; J gene: TRBJ2-7; CDR3 DNA: TGTGCCAGCAGCCCTTGGGGGACAGGGTCCTACGAGCAGTACTTC; CDR3 protein: CASSPWGTGSYEQYF
D gene: TRBD2; clone size: few; V gene: TRBV3-1; CDR3 length: 17; J gene: TRBJ2-3; CDR3 DNA: TGTGCCAGCAGCCCGAAGGGACTAGCGGGGGCCCCGGATACGCAGTATTTT; CDR3 protein: CASSPKGLAGAPDTQYF
D gene: -; clone size: -; V gene: TRBV7-9; CDR3 length: 16; J gene: TRBJ2-2; CDR3 DNA: TGTGCCAGCAGCTTAGTAGAAGGGAGGTACGCCGGGGAGCTGTTTTTT; CDR3 protein: CASSLVEGRYAGELFF
D gene: -; clone size: few; V gene: TRBV7-2; CDR3 length: 12; J gene: TRBJ2-1; CDR3 DNA: TGTGCCAGCAGCTTATTGGGGAGTGAGCAGTTCTTC; CDR3 protein: CASSLLGSEQFF
D gene: TRBD1; clone size: -; V gene: TRBV6-5; CDR3 length: 16; J gene: TRBJ2-3; CDR3 DNA: TGTGCCAGCAGTTATAACGGACAGGGCGTCCCAGATACGCAGTATTTT; CDR3 protein: CASSYNGQGVPDTQYF
D gene: -; clone size: many; V gene: TRBV30; CDR3 length: 13; J gene: TRBJ1-5; CDR3 DNA: TGTGCCTGGTCATCAGGGGACAATCAGCCCCAGCATTTT; CDR3 protein: CAWSSGDNQPQHF
D gene: -; clone size: few; V gene: TRBV2; CDR3 length: 13; J gene: TRBJ1-6; CDR3 DNA: TGTGCCAGCAGTGAAGAATCCAATTCACCCCTCCACTTT; CDR3 protein: CASSEESNSPLHF
D gene: TRBD2; clone size: few; V gene: TRBV7-9; CDR3 length: 15; J gene: TRBJ2-1; CDR3 DNA: TGTGCCAGCAGCTTAGTTCTAGCGGGGATTAATGAGCAGTTCTTC; CDR3 protein: CASSLVLAGINEQFF
D gene: -; clone size: -; V gene: TRBV11-2; CDR3 length: 18; J gene: TRBJ2-2; CDR3 DNA: TGTGCCAGCAGCTTAGAGGCCAGGGTTTCGTTTACCACCGGGGAGCTGTTTTTT; CDR3 protein: CASSLEARVSFTTGELFF
D gene: -; clone size: few; V gene: TRBV10-2; CDR3 length: 15; J gene: TRBJ1-3; CDR3 DNA: TGCGCCAGCAGATACTCCGGGGGGCTCGGAAACACCATATATTTT; CDR3 protein: CASRYSGGLGNTIYF
D gene: -; clone size: many; V gene: TRBV3-1; CDR3 length: 14; J gene: TRBJ1-1; CDR3 DNA: TGTGCCAGCAGCCAGGTACTGAGGCACACTGAAGCTTTCTTT; CDR3 protein: CASSQVLRHTEAFF
D gene: -; clone size: -; V gene: TRBV20-1; CDR3 length: 13; J gene: TRBJ2-3; CDR3 DNA: TGCAGTGCCCGGGACGCCCGCACAGATACGCAGTATTTT; CDR3 protein: CSARDARTDTQYF
D gene: -; clone size: -; V gene: TRBV7-9; CDR3 length: 12; J gene: TRBJ1-1; CDR3 DNA: TGTGCCAGCAGCTTAGGGCACTATGAAGCTTTCTTT; CDR3 protein: CASSLGHYEAFF